In its sample, the clone carrying this T cell receptor (beta chain) was seen a few times. What it binds is not known. Donors gave about 9.3 milliliters of peripheral blood apiece. This entry comes from a study of blood T cells in healthy people across ages. Study-wide background: For every two T cells, template switching captured about one barcoded beta molecule.

Study-wide points: The percentage of naive T cells correlated strongly with TCR beta diversity.

V lost 5 bases to trimming and J lost 2 bases, with 9 bases between them. The CDR3 spans 12 residues. Per germline, CDR1 SQVTM and CDR2 ANQGSEA. The authors ran a second PCR of roughly 7 to 11 cycles using a sample-barcoded 5' primer and a J-beta primer mix. Sequencing of every sample gave 3 million or more CDR3-containing paired-end reads. In TCRdb, the 5' RACE reads were re-called with MiXCR into one record per CDR3 protein. In the table there are over 1,500,000 distinct CDR3 sequences, 49% of which are singletons. This clonotype was obtained from a woman aged 40 to 49 in good health. The sequenced material came from blood. This chain uses TRBV29-1 with TRBJ1-2, with D tentatively TRBD1 (5 bases). The DNA for the CDR3 is TGCAGCGTTAACGGGGCCAACTATGGCTACACCTTC. It encodes CSVNGANYGYTF. The full variable domain, its missing parts supplied by reference TRBV29-1 and TRBJ1-2, is SAVISQKPSRDICQRGTSLTIQCQVDSQVTMMFWYRQQPGQSLTLIATANQGSEATYESGFVIDKFPISRPNLTFSTLTVSNMSPEDSSIYLCSVNGANYGYTFGSGTRLTVV.